A single sample is the source of the 2 T cell receptor beta chains below, sequenced in a study of shared clonotypes between healthy human individuals. The repertoire was sequenced with immunoSEQ multiplex PCR; TCRdb's copy has only in-frame clones and lacks some. The sample has about 980,000 clones; approximately 80% are singletons. The specimen was memory CD4+ T cells sorted from blood. Subset reported: CD45RA-negative fraction. Receptor source: a man younger than 35 in good health.

This clone has just a few counts. The chain joins TRBV2 to TRBJ2-1; D not certain. This CDR3 spans 13 amino acids. V lost 11 bases and J 0 bases, leaving 11 bases between the germline ends. Germline-derived CDR1 and CDR2 are SNHLY and FYNNEI. The CDR3 sequence: CAGSLSSYNEQFF. CDR3 sequence (DNA): TGTGCCGGATCTTTGAGCTCCTACAATGAGCAGTTCTTC.

This clone was counted a few times. Within the sample, other DNA sequences also encode this same CDR3. The chain has TRBV5-6 and TRBJ1-5; D may be TRBD1 (5 bases). This CDR3 comprises 15 residues. CDR1 is SGHDT, CDR2 YYEEEE, per germline. Trimming took off 4 bases at V and 0 bases at J, with 11 bases between the two ends. The CDR3 DNA reads TGTGCCAGCAGCCTGGGGGGGTATAGCAATCAGCCCCAGCATTTT. Amino acids: CASSLGGYSNQPQHF.